This record looks at one T cell receptor beta chain sequence and its context. This entry comes from a study of CD8 T cells in Susac syndrome. Reverse transcription of roughly 0.5 to 1 ug RNA was carried out with random hexamers. MiXCR, applied by TCRdb to the immunoSEQ multiplex PCR reads, yields one record per CDR3 protein. Of around 300,000 distinct CDR3 sequences detected, approximately 85% appear once; the ten largest clones hold 0.21%. This CDR3 is built from 13 residues. Germline V gene data show CDR1 as SQVTM and CDR2 as ANQGSEA. Between the trimmed V and J ends, which lost 5 bases and 4 bases, there was a span of 12 bases. Sequencing of TCR beta, carried out with a high-throughput approach, was applied to CD8+ and CD4+ T cells from the blood. Each multiple sclerosis control was a treatment-naive patient with relapsing-remitting disease that was either stable or active.

The clonotype originates from a human donor with multiple sclerosis. This rearrangement joins TRBV29-1 to TRBJ2-1; no reliable D call. Sequencing was carried out using CD8+ T cells from PBMCs. The CDR3 sequence: CSVQESRYNEQFF. Here the CDR3 DNA reads TGCAGCGTTCAGGAGAGTCGTTACAATGAGCAGTTCTTC.